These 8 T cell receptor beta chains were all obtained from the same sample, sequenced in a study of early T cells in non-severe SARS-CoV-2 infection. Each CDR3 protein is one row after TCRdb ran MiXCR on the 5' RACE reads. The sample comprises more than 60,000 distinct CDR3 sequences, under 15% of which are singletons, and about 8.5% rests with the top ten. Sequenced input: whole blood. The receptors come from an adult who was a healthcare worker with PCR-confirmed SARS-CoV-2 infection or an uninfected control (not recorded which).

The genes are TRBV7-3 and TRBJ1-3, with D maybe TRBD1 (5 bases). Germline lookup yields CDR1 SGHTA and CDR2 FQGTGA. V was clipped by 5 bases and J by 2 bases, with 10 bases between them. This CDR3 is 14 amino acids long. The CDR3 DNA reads TGTGCCAGCAGCCCAGGGCTTCCTGGAAACACCATATATTTT. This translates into CASSPGLPGNTIYF.

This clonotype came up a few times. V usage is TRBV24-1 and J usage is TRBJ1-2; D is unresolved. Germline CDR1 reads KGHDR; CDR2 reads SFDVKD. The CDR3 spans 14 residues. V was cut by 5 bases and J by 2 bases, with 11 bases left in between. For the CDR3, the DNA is TGTGCCACCAGTGCCCATGAGCAGAACTATGGCTACACCTTC. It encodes CATSAHEQNYGYTF.

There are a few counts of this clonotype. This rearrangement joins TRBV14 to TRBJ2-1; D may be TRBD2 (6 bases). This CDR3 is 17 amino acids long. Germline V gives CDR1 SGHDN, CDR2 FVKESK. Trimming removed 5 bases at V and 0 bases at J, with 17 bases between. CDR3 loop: CASSSIQFGSSYNEQFF. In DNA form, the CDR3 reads TGTGCCAGCAGCTCGATCCAGTTCGGGAGCTCCTACAATGAGCAGTTCTTC.

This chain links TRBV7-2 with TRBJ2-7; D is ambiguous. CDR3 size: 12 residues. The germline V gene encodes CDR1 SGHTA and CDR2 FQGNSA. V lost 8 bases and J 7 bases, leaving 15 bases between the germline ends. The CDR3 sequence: CASGQVGPEQYF. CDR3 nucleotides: TGTGCCAGCGGCCAAGTGGGCCCAGAGCAGTACTTC.

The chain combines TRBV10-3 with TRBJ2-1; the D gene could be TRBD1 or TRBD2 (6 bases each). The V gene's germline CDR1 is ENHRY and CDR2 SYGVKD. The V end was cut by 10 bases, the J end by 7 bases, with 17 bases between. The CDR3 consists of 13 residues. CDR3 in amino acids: CATGLLGGNEQFF. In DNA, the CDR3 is TGTGCCACCGGCTTGCTAGGGGGGAATGAGCAGTTCTTC.

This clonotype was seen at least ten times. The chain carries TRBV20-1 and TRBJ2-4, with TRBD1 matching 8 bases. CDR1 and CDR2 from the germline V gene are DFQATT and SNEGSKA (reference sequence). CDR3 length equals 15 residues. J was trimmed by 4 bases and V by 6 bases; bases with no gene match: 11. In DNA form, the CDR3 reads TGCAGTGCAGCTACCCCCAGGGGGCTAAAAAACATTCAGTACTTC. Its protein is CSAATPRGLKNIQYF.

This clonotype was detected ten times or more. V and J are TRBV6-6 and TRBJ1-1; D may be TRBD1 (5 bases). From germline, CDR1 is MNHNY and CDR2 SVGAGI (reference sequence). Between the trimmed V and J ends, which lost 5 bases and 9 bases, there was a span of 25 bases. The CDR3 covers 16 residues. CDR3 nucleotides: TGTGCCAGCAGTGGCCCTTCACCCCGGGGCCTGGGAAAAGCTTTCTTT. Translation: CASSGPSPRGLGKAFF.

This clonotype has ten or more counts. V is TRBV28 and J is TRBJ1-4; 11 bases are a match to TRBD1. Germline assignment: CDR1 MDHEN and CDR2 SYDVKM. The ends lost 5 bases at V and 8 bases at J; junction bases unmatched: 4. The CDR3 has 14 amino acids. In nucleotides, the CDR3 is TGTGCCAGCAGTACCGGGACAGGGGGAGAAAAACTGTTTTTT. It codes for CASSTGTGGEKLFF.